This entry lists 3 T cell receptor beta chains sequenced from one sample in a study of blood T cell repertoires in COVID-19. Produced via immunoSEQ multiplex PCR; TCRdb's table is partial and in-frame only. The table records around 300,000 clones, 88% of them present only once. The sample taken for sequencing was PBMCs or T cells enriched from blood (not recorded which). The receptor source for this set is a woman in her sixties in a cohort exposed to, infected with or recovered from COVID-19 (not recorded which).

The chain carries TRBV27 and TRBJ2-7, with TRBD2 identical over 10 bases. The CDR3 length is 14 residues. After removal of 5 bases from V and 3 bases from J, the junction contained 4 bases not matched to a gene. The germline gives CDR1 MNHEY, CDR2 SMNVEV (reference sequence). CDR3 loop: CASSRTSGNYEQYF. CDR3 DNA sequence: TGTGCCAGCAGTAGAACTAGCGGGAACTACGAGCAGTACTTC.

The V gene is TRBV19, the J gene TRBJ2-7, with 7 nucleotides matching TRBD1. This CDR3 has 16 amino acids. J lost 2 bases, V lost 3 bases, and 10 bases had no gene match. From germline, CDR1 is LNHDA and CDR2 SQIVND (reference sequence). The DNA for the CDR3 is TGTGCCAGTAGTATGGCGCCGACAGGGTTTACCTACGAGCAGTACTTC. It translates to CASSMAPTGFTYEQYF.

This chain joins TRBV6-5 and TRBJ2-1, with D hard to call. Trimming took off 6 bases at V and 0 bases at J, with 12 bases between the two ends. This CDR3 spans 15 amino acids. Germline loops: CDR1 MNHEY, CDR2 SVGAGI. This CDR3 is CASRPFGSSYNEQFF. The CDR3 DNA reads as TGTGCCAGCAGACCGTTTGGTAGCTCCTACAATGAGCAGTTCTTC.